This TCR beta chain stems from a study of T cell changes during pregnancy in multiple sclerosis. Trimming took off 2 bases at V and 4 bases at J, with 12 bases between the two ends. The CDR3 extends over 15 amino acids. Germline CDR1 reads SGHNT; CDR2 reads YENEEA. Assay: immunoSEQ multiplex PCR; the TCRdb copy retains only in-frame clones and omits some. The repertoire holds some 47,000 clones, roughly 90% seen once, with roughly 2% in the top ten. This receptor was identified in a female donor with multiple sclerosis, enrolled in a pregnancy study. The sequences come from peripheral blood, collected in the first trimester of pregnancy. The V call is TRBV11-3, the J call TRBJ2-1; D remains ambiguous. CDR3 residues: CASSLSTAVYNEQFF. CDR3 coding DNA: TGTGCCAGCAGCTTAAGTACAGCAGTATACAATGAGCAGTTCTTC.